The source of this T cell receptor (beta chain) is a study of T cells after yellow fever vaccination. Across the whole study: In the case of low-cell-number fractions, SMART-Seq v4 Ultra Low Input was used for preparation. Findings and caveats of the study: Researchers report a weaker secondary response that nonetheless peaked faster, day 5 versus 15. Subsequent booster samples again held most clones from primary vaccination (more than 95% CD4, 88% CD8).

This clonotype was found a few times. The antigen is undetermined. Generation of TCR cDNA used 5'RACE template switching (which added a universal primer site and UMIs). TCRdb redid the calling of the 5' RACE reads with MiXCR, one entry per CDR3 protein. Altogether under 400,000 distinct CDR3 sequences are present, more than 9% being singletons, with the ten largest covering more than 15%. There are 17 residues in the CDR3. The germline V gene has CDR1 SGHTA and CDR2 FQGNSA. V lost 5 bases to trimming and J lost 5 bases, with 24 bases between them. This specimen consisted of PBMCs, obtained on the day of the first yellow fever vaccination. The rearrangement uses TRBV7-2 and TRBJ2-5, with D perhaps matching TRBD1 (5 bases). The origin of this receptor is a man between 18 and 29 years old who received the YFV17D yellow fever vaccine. DNA for the CDR3: TGTGCCAGCAGCCCCGGACCAGGGAAGGAACACTCGGAGACCCAGTACTTC. Translating it yields CASSPGPGKEHSETQYF. The full variable domain, in which reference TRBV7-2 and TRBJ2-5 provide the parts outside the CDR3, is GAGVSQSPSNKVTEKGKDVELRCDPISGHTALYWYRQSLGQGLEFLIYFQGNSAPDKSGLPSDRFSAERTGGSVSTLTIQRTQQEDSAVYLCASSPGPGKEHSETQYFGPGTRLLVL.